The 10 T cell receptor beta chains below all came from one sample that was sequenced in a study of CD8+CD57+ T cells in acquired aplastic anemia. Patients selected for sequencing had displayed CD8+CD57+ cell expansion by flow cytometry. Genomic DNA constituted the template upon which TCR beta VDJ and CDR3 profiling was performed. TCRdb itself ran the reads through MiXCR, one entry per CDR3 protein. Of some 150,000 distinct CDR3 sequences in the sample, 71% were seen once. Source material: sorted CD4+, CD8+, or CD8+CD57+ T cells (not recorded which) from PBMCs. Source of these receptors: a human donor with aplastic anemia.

CDR3 region: CATSDGGQPNQPQHF. CDR3 in DNA: TGTGCCACCAGTGACGGGGGACAGCCGAATCAGCCCCAGCATTTT. The rearrangement links TRBV24-1 to TRBJ1-5; 7 nucleotides line up with TRBD1. The germline CDR1 and CDR2 sequences are KGHDR and SFDVKD. The CDR3 totals 15 residues. J gave up 4 bases and V 4 bases, and 6 bases lay outside the gene matches.

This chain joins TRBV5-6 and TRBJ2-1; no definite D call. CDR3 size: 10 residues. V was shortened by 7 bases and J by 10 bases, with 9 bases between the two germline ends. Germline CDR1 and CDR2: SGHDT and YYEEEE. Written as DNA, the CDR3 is TGTGCCAGCGGCCAGAGCGAGCAGTTCTTC. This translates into CASGQSEQFF.

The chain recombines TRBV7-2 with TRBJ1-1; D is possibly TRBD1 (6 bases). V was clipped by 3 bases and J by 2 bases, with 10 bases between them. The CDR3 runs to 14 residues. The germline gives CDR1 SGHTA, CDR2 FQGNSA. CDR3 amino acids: CASSFTGSNTEAFF. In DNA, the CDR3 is TGTGCCAGCAGCTTTACAGGGTCTAACACTGAAGCTTTCTTT.

CDR3 coding DNA: TGTGCCAGCAGCTATAGGGTTAGAATCACAGATACGCAGTATTTT. Translating gives CASSYRVRITDTQYF. The V gene is TRBV7-9, the J gene TRBJ2-3; D is undetermined. Germline assignment: CDR1 SEHNR and CDR2 FQNEAQ (reference sequence). Trimming stripped 4 bases from V and 2 bases from J, with 13 bases between. The CDR3 sequence is 15 residues long.

Here the CDR3 DNA reads TGCAGTGCTAAGGAATTTTGGGGAAACACTGAAGCTTTCTTT. It specifies CSAKEFWGNTEAFF. This chain connects TRBV20-1 to TRBJ1-1, with D uncertain. CDR3 size: 14 residues. CDR1 is DFQATT and CDR2 is SNEGSKA in the germline V gene (reference sequence). Trimming took 4 bases from V and 2 from J, leaving 14 bases between them.

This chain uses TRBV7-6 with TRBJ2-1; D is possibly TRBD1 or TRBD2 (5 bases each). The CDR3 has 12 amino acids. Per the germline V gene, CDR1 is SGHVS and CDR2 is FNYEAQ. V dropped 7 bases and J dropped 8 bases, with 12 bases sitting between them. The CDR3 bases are TGTGCCAGCACCGAACTAGGGGATGAGCAGTTCTTC. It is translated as CASTELGDEQFF.

CDR3 sequence reads: CAIRGVVASANTGELFF. The CDR3 nucleotides are TGTGCCATCAGGGGGGTGGTAGCTAGCGCGAACACCGGGGAGCTGTTTTTT. V usage is TRBV10-3 and J usage is TRBJ2-2; a possible D gene is TRBD2 (6 bases). Germline CDR1 ENHRY, CDR2 SYGVKD. The CDR3 runs 17 residues. Trimming took 6 bases from V and 0 from J, leaving 17 bases between them.

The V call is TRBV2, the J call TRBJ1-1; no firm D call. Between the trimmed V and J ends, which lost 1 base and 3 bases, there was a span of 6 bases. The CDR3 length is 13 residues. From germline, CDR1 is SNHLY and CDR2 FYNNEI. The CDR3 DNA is TGTGCCAGCAGTGAAGACTCTTACACTGAAGCTTTCTTT. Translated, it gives CASSEDSYTEAFF.

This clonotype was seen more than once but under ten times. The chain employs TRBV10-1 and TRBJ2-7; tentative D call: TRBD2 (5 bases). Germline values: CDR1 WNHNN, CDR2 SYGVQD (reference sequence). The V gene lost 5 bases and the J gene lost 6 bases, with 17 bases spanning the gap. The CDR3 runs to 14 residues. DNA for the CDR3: TGCGCCAGCAGTCCCGGTTGGGGAAGCGGCGAGCAGTACTTC. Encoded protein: CASSPGWGSGEQYF.

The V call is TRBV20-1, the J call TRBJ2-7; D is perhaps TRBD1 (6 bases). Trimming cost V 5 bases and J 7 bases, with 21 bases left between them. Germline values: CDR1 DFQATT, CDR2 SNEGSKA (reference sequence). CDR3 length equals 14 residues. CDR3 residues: CSAYPGASSIEQYF. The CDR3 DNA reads TGCAGTGCTTATCCAGGGGCAAGCTCAATAGAGCAGTACTTC.